This TCR beta chain emerged from a study of cytomegalovirus exposure and HLA in healthy donors. V trimming: 7 bases; J trimming: 1 base; junction bases outside the gene matches: 5. The CDR3 is made up of 16 amino acids. Germline CDR1 is MNHNY and CDR2 is SVGAGI (reference sequence). This clone has only a few counts. This PCR relied on a set of 60 Vbeta primers and 13 Jbeta primers. Measured with immunoSEQ multiplex PCR; TCRdb has only the in-frame clones, and not every one. The sample carries about 150,000 clones, 80% recorded once. The sample was PBMCs. This sequence was found in a middle-aged woman in good health and CMV-seronegative. V gene TRBV6-6 combines with J gene TRBJ2-6, with 9 bases identical to TRBD1. Here the CDR3 reads CASKRQGVSGANVLTF. In DNA form, the CDR3 reads TGTGCCAGCAAGAGACAGGGGGTATCTGGGGCCAACGTCCTGACTTTC.